This T cell receptor beta chain was obtained from a study of neurological immune-mediated disorders. The study, taken as a whole, reports: The absence of shared CDR3 amino acid sequences among expanded clones across subjects suggests private repertoires in all groups.

Deletions cut 0 bases from V and 3 bases from J, with 9 bases between. The V gene's germline CDR1 is LGHDT and CDR2 YNNKEL (reference sequence). This CDR3 is built from 16 residues. The method for making cDNA was 5'RACE, and it used 10-nucleotide random UMIs. Every sequencing run gave over 180 million TCR-beta sequences, taken from 15-18 subjects. TCRdb passed the 5' RACE reads through MiXCR, listing each CDR3 protein once. The table lists some 47,000 distinct CDR3 sequences, roughly a fifth of them singletons. This clonotype showed up many times. Its antigen remains unidentified. As to time point: technical triplicate 3. Unsorted libraries were derived from 2 million PBMCs stored at -80 C.

Material for sequencing was PBMCs. This rearrangement joins TRBV3-1 to TRBJ1-6; D uncertain. The sequence was collected from a man in his sixties with HTLV-1-associated myelopathy (HAM/TSP). Here the CDR3 DNA reads TGTGCCAGCAGCCAAGAACCTCACAACTATAATTCACCCCTCCACTTT. Protein: CASSQEPHNYNSPLHF.